Listed here is a single TCR beta chain. No antigen is known for it. This sample was taken from a study of cytomegalovirus exposure and HLA in healthy donors. The PCR contained 60 Vbeta and 13 Jbeta primers. TCRdb's copy holds only in-frame clones and misses some; the assay was immunoSEQ multiplex PCR. This listing includes about 130,000 clones. The CDR3 sequence is 13 residues long. Trimming took 0 bases from V and 5 from J, leaving 6 bases between them. Germline V gene data show CDR1 as SGHKS and CDR2 as YYEKEE (reference sequence). Study results and caveats: V- and J-gene trimming of TCR beta was linked (in a later analysis) to a missense DCLRE1C variant. Previous analysis showed most TCR beta V segments were productive about 90% or about 30% of the time. In a later analysis, productive TCRs from donors in an Asian-associated ancestry cluster reportedly carried fewer N-insertions than the cohort mean.

This TCR was recovered from a woman aged 40 to 49 in good health and CMV-seropositive. Input material: PBMCs. The chain joins TRBV5-5 to TRBJ1-5; D gene unclear. CDR3 coding DNA: TGTGCCAGCAGCTTGGACTCGGATCAGCCCCAGCATTTT. Its protein is CASSLDSDQPQHF.